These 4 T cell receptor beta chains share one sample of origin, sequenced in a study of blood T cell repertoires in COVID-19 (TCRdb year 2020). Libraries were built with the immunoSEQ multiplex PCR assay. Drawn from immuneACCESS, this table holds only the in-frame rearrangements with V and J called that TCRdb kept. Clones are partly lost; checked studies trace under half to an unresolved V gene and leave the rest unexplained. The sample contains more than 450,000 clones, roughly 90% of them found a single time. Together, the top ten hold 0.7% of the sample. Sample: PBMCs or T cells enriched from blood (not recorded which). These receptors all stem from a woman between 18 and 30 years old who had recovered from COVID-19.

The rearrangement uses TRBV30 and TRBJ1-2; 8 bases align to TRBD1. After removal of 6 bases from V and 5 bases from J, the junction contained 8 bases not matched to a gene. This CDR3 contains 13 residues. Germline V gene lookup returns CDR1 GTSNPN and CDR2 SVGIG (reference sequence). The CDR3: CACLDRETYGYTF. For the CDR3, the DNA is TGTGCCTGCCTGGACAGGGAGACTTATGGCTACACCTTC.

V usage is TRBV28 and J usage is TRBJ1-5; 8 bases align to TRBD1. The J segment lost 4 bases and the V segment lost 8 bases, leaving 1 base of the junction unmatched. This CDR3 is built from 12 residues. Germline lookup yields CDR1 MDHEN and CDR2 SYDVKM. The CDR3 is CASGTGNQPQHF. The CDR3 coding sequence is TGTGCCAGCGGGACAGGAAATCAGCCCCAGCATTTT.

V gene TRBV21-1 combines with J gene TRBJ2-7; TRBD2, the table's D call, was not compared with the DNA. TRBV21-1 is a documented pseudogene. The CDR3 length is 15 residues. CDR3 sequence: CASSHLGGYGDEQYF. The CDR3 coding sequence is TGTGCCAGCAGCCACTTAGGAGGGTACGGCGACGAGCAGTACTTC.

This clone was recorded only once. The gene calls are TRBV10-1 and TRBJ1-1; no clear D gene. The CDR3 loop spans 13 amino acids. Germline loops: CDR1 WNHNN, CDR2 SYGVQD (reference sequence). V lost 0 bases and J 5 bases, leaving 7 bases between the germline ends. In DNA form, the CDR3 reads TGCGCCAGCAGTGAGTCTGGCCGAACTGAAGCTTTCTTT. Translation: CASSESGRTEAFF.